Listed below are T cell receptor beta chains from one sample, sequenced in a study of shared clonotypes between healthy human individuals. Sequencing used immunoSEQ multiplex PCR; TCRdb keeps in-frame clones, though not all of them. Here the sample spans around 1,100,000 clones, 70% to 85% being singletons. Sequenced input: memory CD4+ T cells from PBMCs. The origin of the receptors is a young man in good health. Some clones in this sample may be carry-over from other donors' samples. Each CDR3 is given with its conserved first and last residue. Fields, in order: V gene, J gene, D gene, clone size, CDR3 DNA, CDR3 protein. A D gene is named only where the DNA matches it firmly. The size field is filled for only some rows; it gives once, few, many or a size class.

V gene: TRBV28
J gene: TRBJ1-2
D gene: .
clone size: .
CDR3 DNA: TGTGCCAGCAGTCCCTCAGATTATGGCTACACCTTC
CDR3 protein: CASSPSDYGYTF

V gene: TRBV2
J gene: TRBJ2-7
D gene: .
clone size: .
CDR3 DNA: TGTGCCAGCAGTGATCAGGGAGACTCCTACGAGCAGTACTTC
CDR3 protein: CASSDQGDSYEQYF

V gene: TRBV7-3
J gene: TRBJ2-1
D gene: TRBD2
clone size: .
CDR3 DNA: TGTGCCAGCAGCTCTTTAGCCGGGACTAGCATCAATGAGCAGTTCTTC
CDR3 protein: CASSSLAGTSINEQFF

V gene: TRBV28
J gene: TRBJ2-7
D gene: TRBD1
clone size: many
CDR3 DNA: TGTGCCAGCAGTTCCCCGGGACAGGGGTGGGAGCAGTACTTC
CDR3 protein: CASSSPGQGWEQYF

V gene: TRBV28
J gene: TRBJ1-1
D gene: .
clone size: .
CDR3 DNA: TGTGCCAGCAGTCTCCCGGTCGGGACTGAAGCTTTCTTT
CDR3 protein: CASSLPVGTEAFF

V gene: TRBV19
J gene: TRBJ2-7
D gene: .
clone size: .
CDR3 DNA: TGTGCCAGTAGTATACTGGAAGGGTCCCTCTCGGGCGAGCAGTACTTC
CDR3 protein: CASSILEGSLSGEQYF

V gene: TRBV7-9
J gene: TRBJ1-3
D gene: .
clone size: .
CDR3 DNA: TGTGCCAGCAGCTTTCAAGGCTCTGGAAACACCATATATTTT
CDR3 protein: CASSFQGSGNTIYF

V gene: TRBV7-9
J gene: TRBJ1-6
D gene: .
clone size: .
CDR3 DNA: TGTGCCAGCAGCTTAGCACCAGGACAGTCAAATTCACCCCTCCACTTT
CDR3 protein: CASSLAPGQSNSPLHF

V gene: TRBV4-3
J gene: TRBJ2-2
D gene: .
clone size: .
CDR3 DNA: TGCGCCAGCAGCCAAAACAGGGTGAACACCGGGGAGCTGTTTTTT
CDR3 protein: CASSQNRVNTGELFF

V gene: TRBV7-6
J gene: TRBJ2-7
D gene: TRBD2
clone size: .
CDR3 DNA: TGTGCCAGCAGCCCGCAGACTAGCCTTAGCTCCTACGAGCAGTACTTC
CDR3 protein: CASSPQTSLSSYEQYF

V gene: TRBV28
J gene: TRBJ1-5
D gene: TRBD1
clone size: .
CDR3 DNA: TGTGCCAGCAGTTTATGGGGACAGATTAGCAATCAGCCCCAGCATTTT
CDR3 protein: CASSLWGQISNQPQHF

V gene: TRBV7-8
J gene: TRBJ1-2
D gene: .
clone size: many
CDR3 DNA: TGTGCCAGCAGCCCTAGGGCCGGAGTGGGTTATGGCTACACCTTC
CDR3 protein: CASSPRAGVGYGYTF

V gene: TRBV7-2
J gene: TRBJ1-5
D gene: .
clone size: .
CDR3 DNA: TGTGCCAGCAGCTTAGACAGCGGAGATCAGCCCCAGCATTTT
CDR3 protein: CASSLDSGDQPQHF

V gene: TRBV6-6
J gene: TRBJ1-5
D gene: .
clone size: .
CDR3 DNA: TGTGCCAGCAGTTCACAGGGATTTAGCAATCAGCCCCAGCATTTT
CDR3 protein: CASSSQGFSNQPQHF

V gene: TRBV5-6
J gene: TRBJ1-1
D gene: .
clone size: .
CDR3 DNA: TGTGCCAGCAGCCCCAGGGTATCGGGCACTGAAGCTTTCTTT
CDR3 protein: CASSPRVSGTEAFF

V gene: TRBV28
J gene: TRBJ1-2
D gene: TRBD1
clone size: once
CDR3 DNA: TGTGCCAGCAGTTTGCCCCTCGGACAGGAAGCGGGATATGGCTACACCTTC
CDR3 protein: CASSLPLGQEAGYGYTF

V gene: TRBV7-3
J gene: TRBJ2-2
D gene: .
clone size: .
CDR3 DNA: TGTGCCAGCAGCCGTGTGAGGGGAAGCACCGGGGAGCTGTTTTTT
CDR3 protein: CASSRVRGSTGELFF

V gene: TRBV6-1
J gene: TRBJ1-5
D gene: .
clone size: .
CDR3 DNA: TGTGCCAGCAGTGAACCCAGGGCACGGGAGCCCCAGCATTTT
CDR3 protein: CASSEPRAREPQHF

V gene: TRBV27
J gene: TRBJ2-4
D gene: .
clone size: .
CDR3 DNA: TGTGCCAGCAGTTCCTCCGCCGAGGGCCTAGCCAAAAACATTCAGTACTTC
CDR3 protein: CASSSSAEGLAKNIQYF

V gene: TRBV5-1
J gene: TRBJ2-7
D gene: .
clone size: .
CDR3 DNA: TGCGCCAGCAGCTTGTGGGGGCGCAGCTACGAGCAGTACTTC
CDR3 protein: CASSLWGRSYEQYF

V gene: TRBV28
J gene: TRBJ2-1
D gene: TRBD2
clone size: .
CDR3 DNA: TGTGCCAGCAGTATAAGCGGGAGGGGAGATGAGCAGTTCTTC
CDR3 protein: CASSISGRGDEQFF

V gene: TRBV5-1
J gene: TRBJ2-1
D gene: TRBD2
clone size: .
CDR3 DNA: TGCGCCAGCAGCCCGGGGACTAGCGGGAGGTTTACGTTCTTC
CDR3 protein: CASSPGTSGRFTFF

V gene: TRBV19
J gene: TRBJ1-4
D gene: .
clone size: few
CDR3 DNA: TGTGCCAGTCGCCGGGCGGCCGCAACTAATGAAAAACTGTTTTTT
CDR3 protein: CASRRAAATNEKLFF

V gene: TRBV6-4
J gene: TRBJ2-2
D gene: .
clone size: .
CDR3 DNA: TGTGCCAGCAGACCCGACCGGACGACCGGGGAGCTGTTTTTT
CDR3 protein: CASRPDRTTGELFF

V gene: TRBV7-6
J gene: TRBJ2-2
D gene: .
clone size: .
CDR3 DNA: TGTGCCAGCAGCCCGGCGGCGGTAAACACCGGGGAGCTGTTTTTT
CDR3 protein: CASSPAAVNTGELFF

V gene: TRBV21-1
J gene: TRBJ2-7
D gene: .
clone size: .
CDR3 DNA: TGTGCCAGCGGGGGCTACGAGCAGTACTTC
CDR3 protein: CASGGYEQYF

V gene: TRBV10-3
J gene: TRBJ2-7
D gene: .
clone size: .
CDR3 DNA: TGTGCCATCAGGGGGATGGCTGGGGCCTACGAGCAGTACTTC
CDR3 protein: CAIRGMAGAYEQYF

V gene: TRBV30
J gene: TRBJ1-6
D gene: .
clone size: .
CDR3 DNA: TGTGCCTGGAGTGTACTCGACCGAGATAATTCACCCCTCCACTTT
CDR3 protein: CAWSVLDRDNSPLHF

V gene: TRBV7-3
J gene: TRBJ1-3
D gene: TRBD1
clone size: few
CDR3 DNA: TGTGCCAGCAGCTCACCGGGACAGGGGGCTAGAAACACCATATATTTT
CDR3 protein: CASSSPGQGARNTIYF

V gene: TRBV13
J gene: TRBJ2-2
D gene: TRBD1
clone size: .
CDR3 DNA: TGTGCCAGCAGCAAAGGAGTTTTCCGGGACAGGGTTGTGGAGCTGTTTTTT
CDR3 protein: CASSKGVFRDRVVELFF

V gene: TRBV5-4
J gene: TRBJ1-2
D gene: TRBD1
clone size: .
CDR3 DNA: TGTGCCAGCAGCTTGGGGACAGGCCCCCATGGCTACACCTTC
CDR3 protein: CASSLGTGPHGYTF

V gene: TRBV11-2
J gene: TRBJ2-7
D gene: .
clone size: .
CDR3 DNA: TGTGCCAGCAGCTTCCGAGACAGAGTAGGCGAGCAGTACTTC
CDR3 protein: CASSFRDRVGEQYF

V gene: TRBV5-4
J gene: TRBJ2-5
D gene: TRBD1
clone size: .
CDR3 DNA: TGTGCCAGCAGCCCCCCGGGACAGGGAGAGACCCAGTACTTC
CDR3 protein: CASSPPGQGETQYF

V gene: TRBV11-2
J gene: TRBJ2-5
D gene: .
clone size: .
CDR3 DNA: TGTGCCAGCAGTCCGCAGGCAGTCCAAGAGACCCAGTACTTC
CDR3 protein: CASSPQAVQETQYF

V gene: TRBV2
J gene: TRBJ2-6
D gene: .
clone size: once
CDR3 DNA: TGTGCCAGCAGTGAAAGCAGGGCTGGGGCCAACGTCCTGACTTTC
CDR3 protein: CASSESRAGANVLTF

V gene: TRBV6-5
J gene: TRBJ2-2
D gene: .
clone size: .
CDR3 DNA: TGTGCCAGCAGGACCCAGGGGTATCCCGGGGAGCTGTTTTTT
CDR3 protein: CASRTQGYPGELFF

V gene: TRBV11-1
J gene: TRBJ2-3
D gene: .
clone size: .
CDR3 DNA: TGTGCCAGCAGCCCCGAGGGGGGGACAGATACGCAGTATTTT
CDR3 protein: CASSPEGGTDTQYF

V gene: TRBV5-1
J gene: TRBJ2-3
D gene: TRBD1
clone size: .
CDR3 DNA: TGCGCCAGCATAGCCGGGACAGGGGTAGATACGCAGTATTTT
CDR3 protein: CASIAGTGVDTQYF

V gene: TRBV5-5
J gene: TRBJ1-2
D gene: .
clone size: .
CDR3 DNA: TGTGCCAGCAGCTTGGTTTCAGATGGCTATGGCTACACCTTC
CDR3 protein: CASSLVSDGYGYTF

V gene: TRBV5-1
J gene: TRBJ1-3
D gene: TRBD1
clone size: once
CDR3 DNA: TGCGCCAGCAGCTCCCAGGGGGCAGCGGGATTTGGAAACACCATATATTTT
CDR3 protein: CASSSQGAAGFGNTIYF

V gene: TRBV11-2
J gene: TRBJ2-5
D gene: .
clone size: once
CDR3 DNA: TGTGCCAGCACCCAAATTACAGAGACCCAGTACTTC
CDR3 protein: CASTQITETQYF

V gene: TRBV6-6
J gene: TRBJ2-7
D gene: TRBD2
clone size: .
CDR3 DNA: TGTGCCAGCAGGTCCGGACTAGCGGGTTTCTACGAGCAGTACTTC
CDR3 protein: CASRSGLAGFYEQYF

V gene: TRBV6-5
J gene: TRBJ2-7
D gene: .
clone size: .
CDR3 DNA: TGTGCCAGCAGTGTCCGGGACGGAGATTTCGAGCAGTACTTC
CDR3 protein: CASSVRDGDFEQYF

V gene: TRBV5-4
J gene: TRBJ2-1
D gene: .
clone size: few
CDR3 DNA: TGTGCCAGCAGCTTGGAGTCAGGAGGGGGCAATGAGCAGTTCTTC
CDR3 protein: CASSLESGGGNEQFF

V gene: TRBV29-1
J gene: TRBJ2-3
D gene: TRBD2
clone size: once
CDR3 DNA: TGCAGCGTTGGGGGCGGGAGGGTCACAGATACGCAGTATTTT
CDR3 protein: CSVGGGRVTDTQYF

V gene: TRBV15
J gene: TRBJ2-1
D gene: .
clone size: .
CDR3 DNA: TGTGCCACCAGCTTTAGAAGCTCCTACAATGAGCAGTTCTTC
CDR3 protein: CATSFRSSYNEQFF

V gene: TRBV18
J gene: TRBJ2-3
D gene: TRBD2
clone size: many
CDR3 DNA: TGTGCCAGCTCACCTAATATGGGAGGGACAGATACGCAGTATTTT
CDR3 protein: CASSPNMGGTDTQYF

V gene: TRBV5-4
J gene: TRBJ2-7
D gene: .
clone size: .
CDR3 DNA: TGTGCCAGCAGCCTCTTAGGGGGGCGCGGGAGCTACGAGCAGTACTTC
CDR3 protein: CASSLLGGRGSYEQYF

V gene: TRBV28
J gene: TRBJ1-5
D gene: .
clone size: once
CDR3 DNA: TGTGCCAGCATTAAGGGCGGGGATTGGGGTAGCAATCAGCCCCAGCATTTT
CDR3 protein: CASIKGGDWGSNQPQHF

V gene: TRBV28
J gene: TRBJ1-4
D gene: TRBD1
clone size: .
CDR3 DNA: TGTGCCAGCAGTTTATTGGACAGGGGGGATGAAAAACTGTTTTTT
CDR3 protein: CASSLLDRGDEKLFF

V gene: TRBV18
J gene: TRBJ2-3
D gene: .
clone size: once
CDR3 DNA: TGTGCCAGCTCACCACCGCGAGGGGGGACAGATACGCAGTATTTT
CDR3 protein: CASSPPRGGTDTQYF